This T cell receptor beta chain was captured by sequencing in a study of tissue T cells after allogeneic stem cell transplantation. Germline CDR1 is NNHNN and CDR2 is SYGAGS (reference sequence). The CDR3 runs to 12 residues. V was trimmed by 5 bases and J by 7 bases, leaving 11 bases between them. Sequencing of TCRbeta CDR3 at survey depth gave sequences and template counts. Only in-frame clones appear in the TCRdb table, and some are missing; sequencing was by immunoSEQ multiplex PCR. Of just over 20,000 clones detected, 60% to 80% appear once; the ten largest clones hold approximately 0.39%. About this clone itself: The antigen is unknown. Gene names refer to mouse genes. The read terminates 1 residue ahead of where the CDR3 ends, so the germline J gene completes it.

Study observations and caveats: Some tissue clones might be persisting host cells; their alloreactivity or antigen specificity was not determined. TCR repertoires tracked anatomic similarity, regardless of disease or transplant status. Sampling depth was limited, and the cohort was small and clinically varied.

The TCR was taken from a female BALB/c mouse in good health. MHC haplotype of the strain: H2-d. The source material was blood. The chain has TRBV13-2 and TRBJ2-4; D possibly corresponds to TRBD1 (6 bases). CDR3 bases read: TGTGCCAGCGGGCAGGCAGGGGACACCTTGTAC. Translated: CASGQAGDTLY. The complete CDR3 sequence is CASGQAGDTLYF.